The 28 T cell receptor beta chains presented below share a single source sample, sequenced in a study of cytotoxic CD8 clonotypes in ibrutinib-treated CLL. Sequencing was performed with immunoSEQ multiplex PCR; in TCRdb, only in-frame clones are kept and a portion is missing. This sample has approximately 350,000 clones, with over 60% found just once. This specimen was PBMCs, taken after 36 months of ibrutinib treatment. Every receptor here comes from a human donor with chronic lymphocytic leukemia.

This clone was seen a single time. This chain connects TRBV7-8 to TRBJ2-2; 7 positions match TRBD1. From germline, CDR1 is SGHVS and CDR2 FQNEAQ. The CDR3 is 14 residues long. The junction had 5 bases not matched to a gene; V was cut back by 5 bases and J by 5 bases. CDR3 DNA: TGTGCCAGCAGCGACAGGGTCGGGACCGGGGAGCTGTTTTTT. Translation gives CASSDRVGTGELFF.

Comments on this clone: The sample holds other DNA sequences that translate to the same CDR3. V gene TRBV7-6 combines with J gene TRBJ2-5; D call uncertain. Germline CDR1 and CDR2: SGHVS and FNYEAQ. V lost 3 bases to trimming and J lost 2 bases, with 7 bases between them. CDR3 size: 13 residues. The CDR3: CASSLGQQETQYF. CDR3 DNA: TGTGCCAGCAGCTTGGGTCAACAAGAGACCCAGTACTTC.

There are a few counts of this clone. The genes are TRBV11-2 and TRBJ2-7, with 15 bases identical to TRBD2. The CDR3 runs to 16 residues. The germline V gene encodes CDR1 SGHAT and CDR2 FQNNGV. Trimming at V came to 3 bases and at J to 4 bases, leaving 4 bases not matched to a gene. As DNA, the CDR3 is TGTGCCAGCAGCTTTGGACTAGCGGGAGGGAGATACGAGCAGTACTTC. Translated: CASSFGLAGGRYEQYF.

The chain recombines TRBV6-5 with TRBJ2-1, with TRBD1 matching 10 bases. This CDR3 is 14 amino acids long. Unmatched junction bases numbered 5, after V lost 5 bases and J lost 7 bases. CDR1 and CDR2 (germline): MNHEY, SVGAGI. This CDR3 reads CASSTRQGANEQFF. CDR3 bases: TGTGCCAGCAGTACCCGACAGGGGGCAAATGAGCAGTTCTTC.

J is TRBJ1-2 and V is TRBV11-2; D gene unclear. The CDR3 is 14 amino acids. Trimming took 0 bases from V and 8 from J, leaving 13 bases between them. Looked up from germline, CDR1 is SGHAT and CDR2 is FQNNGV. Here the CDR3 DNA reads TGTGCCAGCAGCTTAGAGGAGGCGAGAGGGGGCTACACCTTC. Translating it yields CASSLEEARGGYTF.

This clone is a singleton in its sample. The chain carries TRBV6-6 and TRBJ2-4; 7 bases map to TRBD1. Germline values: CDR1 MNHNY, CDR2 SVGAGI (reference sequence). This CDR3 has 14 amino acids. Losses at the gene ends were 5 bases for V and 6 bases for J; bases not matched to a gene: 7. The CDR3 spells CASSQDRASNIQYF. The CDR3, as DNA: TGTGCCAGCAGTCAAGACAGGGCTTCAAACATTCAGTACTTC.

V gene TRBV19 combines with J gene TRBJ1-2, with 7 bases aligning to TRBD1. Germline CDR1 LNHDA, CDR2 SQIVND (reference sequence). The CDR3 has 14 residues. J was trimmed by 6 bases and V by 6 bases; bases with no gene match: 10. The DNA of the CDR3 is TGTGCCAGTAGCAACCAGGCAGGGGGTCATGGCTACACCTTC. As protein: CASSNQAGGHGYTF.

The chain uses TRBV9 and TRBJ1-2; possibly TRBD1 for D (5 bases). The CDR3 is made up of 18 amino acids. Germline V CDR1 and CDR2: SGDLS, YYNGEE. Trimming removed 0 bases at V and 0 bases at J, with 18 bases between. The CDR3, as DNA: TGTGCCAGCAGCGTAGGAGCCGTTTTGGGGGGACCTAACTATGGCTACACCTTC. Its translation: CASSVGAVLGGPNYGYTF.

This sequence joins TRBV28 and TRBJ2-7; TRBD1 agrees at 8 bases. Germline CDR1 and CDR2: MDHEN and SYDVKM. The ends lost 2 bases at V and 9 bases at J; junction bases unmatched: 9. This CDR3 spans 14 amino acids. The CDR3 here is CASSLGRTGTAQYF. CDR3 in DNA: TGTGCCAGCAGTTTAGGACGGACAGGGACAGCGCAGTACTTC.

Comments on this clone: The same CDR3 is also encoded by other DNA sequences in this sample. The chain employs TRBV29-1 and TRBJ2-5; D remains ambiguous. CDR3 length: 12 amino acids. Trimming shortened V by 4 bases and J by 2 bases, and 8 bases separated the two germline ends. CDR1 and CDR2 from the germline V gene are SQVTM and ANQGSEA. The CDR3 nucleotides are TGCAGCGTTGGGGCGGCGCAAGAGACCCAGTACTTC. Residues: CSVGAAQETQYF.

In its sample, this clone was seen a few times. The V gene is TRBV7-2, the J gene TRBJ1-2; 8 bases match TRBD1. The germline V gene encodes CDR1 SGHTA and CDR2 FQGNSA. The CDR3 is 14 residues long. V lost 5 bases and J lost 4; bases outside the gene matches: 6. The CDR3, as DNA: TGTGCCAGCAGCCGAGGTGACAGGGGCTATGGCTACACCTTC. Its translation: CASSRGDRGYGYTF.

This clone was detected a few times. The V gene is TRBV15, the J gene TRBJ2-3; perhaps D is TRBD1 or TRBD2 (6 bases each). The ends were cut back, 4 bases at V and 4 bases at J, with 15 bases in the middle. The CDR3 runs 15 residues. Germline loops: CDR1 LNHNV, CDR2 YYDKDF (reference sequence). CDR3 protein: CATSITAGGPDTQYF. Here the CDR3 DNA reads TGTGCCACCAGCATAACCGCCGGGGGCCCAGATACGCAGTATTTT.

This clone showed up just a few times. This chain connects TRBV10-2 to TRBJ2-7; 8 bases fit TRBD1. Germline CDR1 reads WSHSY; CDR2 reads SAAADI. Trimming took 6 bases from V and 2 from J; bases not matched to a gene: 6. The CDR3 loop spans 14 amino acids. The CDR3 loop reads CASRGDRFAYEQYF. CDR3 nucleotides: TGCGCCAGCAGGGGGGACAGGTTCGCCTACGAGCAGTACTTC.

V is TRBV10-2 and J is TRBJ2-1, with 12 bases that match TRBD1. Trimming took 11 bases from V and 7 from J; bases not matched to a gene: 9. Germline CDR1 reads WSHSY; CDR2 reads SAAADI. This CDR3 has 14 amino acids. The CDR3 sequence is CAGLRDRGQNEQFF. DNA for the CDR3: TGCGCCGGACTCCGGGACAGGGGGCAGAATGAGCAGTTCTTC.

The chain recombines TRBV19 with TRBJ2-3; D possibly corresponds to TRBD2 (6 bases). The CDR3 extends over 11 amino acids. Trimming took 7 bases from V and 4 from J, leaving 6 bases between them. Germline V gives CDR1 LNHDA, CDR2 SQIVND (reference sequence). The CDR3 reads CASTGADTQYF. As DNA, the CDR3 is TGTGCCAGTACGGGAGCAGATACGCAGTATTTT.

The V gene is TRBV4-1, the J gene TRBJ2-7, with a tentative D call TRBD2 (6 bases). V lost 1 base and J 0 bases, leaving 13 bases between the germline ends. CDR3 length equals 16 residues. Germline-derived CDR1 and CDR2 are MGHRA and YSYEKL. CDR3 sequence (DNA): TGCGCCAGCAGCCAAGGGGACTCAAAGAGCTCCTACGAGCAGTACTTC. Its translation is CASSQGDSKSSYEQYF.

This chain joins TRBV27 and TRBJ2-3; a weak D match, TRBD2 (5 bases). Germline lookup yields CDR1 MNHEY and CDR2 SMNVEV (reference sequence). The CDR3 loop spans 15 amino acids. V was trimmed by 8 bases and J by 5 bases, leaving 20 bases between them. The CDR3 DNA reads TGTGCCAGCGGAAGGGCGGGTCCCCGGGTAGATACGCAGTATTTT. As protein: CASGRAGPRVDTQYF.

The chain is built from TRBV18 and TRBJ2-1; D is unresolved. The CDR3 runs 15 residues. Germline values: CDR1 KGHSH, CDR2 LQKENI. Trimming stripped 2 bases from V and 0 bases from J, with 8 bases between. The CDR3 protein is CASSPSASSYNEQFF. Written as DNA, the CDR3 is TGTGCCAGCTCACCATCAGCGAGCTCCTACAATGAGCAGTTCTTC.

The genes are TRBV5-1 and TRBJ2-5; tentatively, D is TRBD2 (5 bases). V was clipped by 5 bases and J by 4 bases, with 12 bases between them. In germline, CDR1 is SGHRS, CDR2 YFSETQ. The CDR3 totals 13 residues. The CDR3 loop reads CASRVGVLETQYF. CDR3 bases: TGCGCCAGCAGGGTGGGAGTGCTAGAGACCCAGTACTTC.

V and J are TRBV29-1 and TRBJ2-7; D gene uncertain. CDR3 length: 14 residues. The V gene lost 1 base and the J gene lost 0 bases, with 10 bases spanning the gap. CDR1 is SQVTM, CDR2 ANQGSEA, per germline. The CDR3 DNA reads TGCAGCGTTGAAGGAAGCGCAGACTCCTACGAGCAGTACTTC. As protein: CSVEGSADSYEQYF.

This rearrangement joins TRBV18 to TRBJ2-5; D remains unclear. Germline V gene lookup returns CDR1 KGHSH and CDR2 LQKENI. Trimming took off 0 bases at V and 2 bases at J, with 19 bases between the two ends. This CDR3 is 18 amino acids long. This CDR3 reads CASSPPRYGAGQQETQYF. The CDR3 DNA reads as TGTGCCAGCTCACCACCTAGGTACGGCGCAGGTCAACAAGAGACCCAGTACTTC.

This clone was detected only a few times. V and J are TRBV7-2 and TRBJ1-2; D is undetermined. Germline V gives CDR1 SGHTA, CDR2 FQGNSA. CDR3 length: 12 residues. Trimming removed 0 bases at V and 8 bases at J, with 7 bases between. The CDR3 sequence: CASSLAGWGYTF. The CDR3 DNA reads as TGTGCCAGCAGCTTAGCCGGCTGGGGCTACACCTTC.

The CDR3 DNA sequence: TGCGCCAGCAGCTTGGCTCCGGGACTAGCGGGGGTCTCAGATACGCAGTATTTT. It encodes CASSLAPGLAGVSDTQYF. The chain employs TRBV5-1 and TRBJ2-3, with TRBD2 identical over 14 bases. Germline V gene data show CDR1 as SGHRS and CDR2 as YFSETQ. The CDR3 consists of 18 residues. V shed 0 bases and J 4 bases; nucleotides not matched to a gene: 7.

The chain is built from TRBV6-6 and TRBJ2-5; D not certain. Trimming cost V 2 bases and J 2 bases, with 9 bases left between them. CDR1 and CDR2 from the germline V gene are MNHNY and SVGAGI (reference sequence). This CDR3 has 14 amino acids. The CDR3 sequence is CASSYPTTQETQYF. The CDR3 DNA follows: TGTGCCAGCAGTTACCCAACCACTCAAGAGACCCAGTACTTC.

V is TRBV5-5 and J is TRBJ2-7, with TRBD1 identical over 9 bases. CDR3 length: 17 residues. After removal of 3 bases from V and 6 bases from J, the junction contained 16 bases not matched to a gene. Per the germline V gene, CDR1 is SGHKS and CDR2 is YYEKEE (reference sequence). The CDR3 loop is CASSSIQGASFWLEQYF. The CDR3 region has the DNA TGTGCCAGCAGCTCGATACAGGGGGCATCTTTCTGGCTCGAGCAGTACTTC.

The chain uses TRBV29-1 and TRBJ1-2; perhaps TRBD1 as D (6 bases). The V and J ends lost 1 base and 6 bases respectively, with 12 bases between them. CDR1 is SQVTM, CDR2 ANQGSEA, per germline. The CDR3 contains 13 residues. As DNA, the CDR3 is TGCAGCGTTGAAGTTTACAGGGAAGATGGCTACACCTTC. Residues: CSVEVYREDGYTF.

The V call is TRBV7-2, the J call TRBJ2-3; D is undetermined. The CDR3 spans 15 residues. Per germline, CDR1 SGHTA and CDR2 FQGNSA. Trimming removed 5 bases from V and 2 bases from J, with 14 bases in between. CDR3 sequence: CASSDSSRPTDTQYF. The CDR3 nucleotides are TGTGCCAGCAGCGACTCAAGCCGTCCCACAGATACGCAGTATTTT.

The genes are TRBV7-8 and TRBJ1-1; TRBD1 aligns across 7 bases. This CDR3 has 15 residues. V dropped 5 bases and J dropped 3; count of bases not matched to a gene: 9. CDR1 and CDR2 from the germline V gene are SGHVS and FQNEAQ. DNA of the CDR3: TGTGCCAGCAGCCTACAGGGGAGAGGAGACACTGAAGCTTTCTTT. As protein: CASSLQGRGDTEAFF.